This T cell receptor (beta chain) appears in the sequencing data of a study of blood T cell repertoires in COVID-19. TCRdb keeps only in-frame clones here, not all; method: immunoSEQ multiplex PCR. Among approximately 76,000 clones listed, 82% were seen once. This CDR3 has 16 amino acids. V was shortened by 0 bases and J by 5 bases, with 14 bases between the two germline ends. Germline V gene sequence: CDR1 MNHEY, CDR2 SVGAGI. Sequenced sample: peripheral blood. The receptor comes from a man aged 50 to 60 with acute or convalescent COVID-19. This chain joins TRBV6-5 and TRBJ1-5; D perhaps matches TRBD1 (5 bases). CDR3 loop: CASSYSLDPGHQPQHF. The CDR3 DNA reads as TGTGCCAGCAGTTACTCGTTGGACCCAGGGCATCAGCCCCAGCATTTT.